This passage covers 19 T cell receptor beta chains from one sample sequenced in a study of PD-L1 blockade in urothelial cancer. Stated time point: peripheral blood 6 weeks after treatment start. TCRdb's copy holds only in-frame clones and misses some; the assay was immunoSEQ multiplex PCR. The table shows under 60,000 clones, with 75% to 90% occurring only once. This specimen consisted of PBMCs, obtained around atezolizumab (anti-PD-L1) treatment. These receptors were obtained from a man aged 55 to 70 with urothelial cancer.

The chain employs TRBV2 and TRBJ2-3; 12 positions agree with TRBD2. Germline CDR1 SNHLY, CDR2 FYNNEI. The CDR3 extends over 19 amino acids. The J segment lost 0 bases and the V segment lost 4 bases, leaving 11 bases of the junction unmatched. CDR3 nucleotides: TGTGCCAGCAGTGGTAAGCTAGCGGGGGGGCCCGCTAGCACAGATACGCAGTATTTT. Protein sequence: CASSGKLAGGPASTDTQYF.

The chain links TRBV27 to TRBJ2-4; D is unclear. The ends were cut back, 8 bases at V and 0 bases at J, with 17 bases in the middle. CDR1 and CDR2 (germline): MNHEY, SMNVEV (reference sequence). The CDR3 totals 16 residues. CDR3 sequence reads: CASAPGRIGAKNIQYF. CDR3 coding DNA: TGTGCCAGCGCCCCAGGCCGGATTGGAGCCAAAAACATTCAGTACTTC.

The V and J genes are TRBV11-2 and TRBJ2-3, with 7 bases fitting TRBD1. Looked up from germline, CDR1 is SGHAT and CDR2 is FQNNGV. The CDR3 is 17 residues long. With 0 bases clipped from V and 4 bases from J, the junction kept 10 bases outside the gene matches. The CDR3 protein is CASSLDRVTGWPDTQYF. DNA for the CDR3: TGTGCCAGCAGCTTAGATCGTGTGACAGGGTGGCCAGATACGCAGTATTTT.

This clone was observed a handful of times. The chain has TRBV6-1 and TRBJ2-7; 11 bases are shared with TRBD2. With V trimmed by 4 bases and J by 6 bases, 5 bases remained unmatched. Per the germline V gene, CDR1 is MNHNS and CDR2 is SASEGT. The CDR3 runs to 14 residues. The CDR3 sequence is CASSGLAGFSEQYF. CDR3 sequence (DNA): TGTGCCAGCAGTGGACTAGCGGGGTTCTCCGAGCAGTACTTC.

This clone showed up just a few times. J is TRBJ2-2 and V is TRBV7-3, with 8 positions matching TRBD1. Looked up from germline, CDR1 is SGHTA and CDR2 is FQGTGA. This CDR3 region has 15 residues. V shed 3 bases, J shed 7 bases, and the junction held 7 bases outside the gene matches. This CDR3 reads CASSFQGALGGELFF. The CDR3 DNA reads TGTGCCAGCAGCTTTCAGGGGGCGCTTGGCGGGGAGCTGTTTTTT.

This sequence joins TRBV7-8 and TRBJ2-5; 8 nucleotides align to TRBD1. Germline trimming cut 1 base from V and 6 bases from J; bases unmatched to any gene: 7. There are 15 residues in the CDR3. The V gene's germline CDR1 is SGHVS and CDR2 FQNEAQ. The CDR3 nucleotides read TGTGCCAGCAGCTTAGACGGACAGGGCAGAAAGACCCAGTACTTC. Encoded protein: CASSLDGQGRKTQYF.

The V call is TRBV5-4, the J call TRBJ1-2; maybe TRBD1 (5 bases). The V end was cut by 0 bases, the J end by 5 bases, with 20 bases between. CDR1 and CDR2 from the germline V gene are SGHNT and YYREEE (reference sequence). The CDR3 loop spans 17 amino acids. The CDR3 nucleotides read TGTGCCAGCAGCTTGGGGGGCGCGGGGGGACTCGGTTATGGCTACACCTTC. Encoded protein: CASSLGGAGGLGYGYTF. Together with reference TRBV5-4 and TRBJ1-2, the CDR3 gives the full variable domain: ETGVTQSPTHLIKTRGQQVTLRCSSQSGHNTVSWYQQALGQGPQFIFQYYREEENGRGNFPPRFSGLQFPNYSSELNVNALELDDSALYLCASSLGGAGGLGYGYTFGSGTRLTVV.

In its sample, this clone was seen once. J is TRBJ2-3 and V is TRBV29-1; TRBD2 matches 12 bases. V lost 3 bases and J lost 6; bases outside the gene matches: 7. Germline lookup yields CDR1 SQVTM and CDR2 ANQGSEA. The CDR3 is 15 residues long. Written as DNA, the CDR3 is TGCAGCGTTGACCCCCTGCTAGCGGGGGGGGATACGCAGTATTTT. It is translated as CSVDPLLAGGDTQYF.

The CDR3 reads CASSVRTSGVGDTQYF. CDR3 bases: TGTGCCAGCAGTGTGAGGACTAGCGGGGTCGGGGATACGCAGTATTTT. The chain uses TRBV6-1 and TRBJ2-3; TRBD2 aligns across 12 bases. Losses at the gene ends were 4 bases for V and 6 bases for J; bases not matched to a gene: 8. The CDR3 contains 16 residues. The germline gives CDR1 MNHNS, CDR2 SASEGT.

The chain couples TRBV7-6 to TRBJ1-2; TRBD1 matches at 7 bases. V shed 5 bases and J 5 bases; nucleotides not matched to a gene: 11. This CDR3 contains 15 residues. The germline V gene has CDR1 SGHVS and CDR2 FNYEAQ. CDR3 region: CASSLRQGFGYGYTF. CDR3 DNA sequence: TGTGCCAGCAGCCTTCGACAGGGCTTCGGGTATGGCTACACCTTC.

The chain carries TRBV7-2 and TRBJ1-6; 9 bases align to TRBD1. The ends lost 5 bases at V and 5 bases at J; junction bases unmatched: 4. CDR1 is SGHTA, CDR2 FQGNSA, per germline. CDR3 length: 15 amino acids. The CDR3 DNA is TGTGCCAGCAGCGCAGACAGGGGGAATAATTCACCCCTCCACTTT. Translation: CASSADRGNNSPLHF.

This clone was seen a single time. This rearrangement joins TRBV6-6 to TRBJ2-5, with D possibly TRBD2 on 6 matching bases. Trimming took off 0 bases at V and 4 bases at J, with 9 bases between the two ends. Germline assignment: CDR1 MNHNY and CDR2 SVGAGI (reference sequence). The CDR3 contains 14 residues. CDR3 sequence reads: CASSYSGRGETQYF. The DNA for the CDR3 is TGTGCCAGCAGTTACTCGGGGCGGGGAGAGACCCAGTACTTC.

This clone was detected once. This chain's CDR3 is CASSSLLTGSTDTQYF. Written as DNA, the CDR3 is TGTGCCAGCAGCTCCCTTCTCACGGGGAGCACAGATACGCAGTATTTT. V and J are TRBV11-3 and TRBJ2-3; D is perhaps TRBD2 (5 bases). The CDR3 spans 16 residues. CDR1 and CDR2 from the germline V gene are SGHNT and YENEEA. Trimming left V 4 bases short and J 0 bases short, with 14 bases between.

As DNA, the CDR3 is TGTGCCAGCAGCTTAACCGCGGGGTTGGACACCGGGGAGCTGTTTTTT. Its translation is CASSLTAGLDTGELFF. The J gene is TRBJ2-2, the V gene TRBV11-2; a weak D match, TRBD2 (6 bases). Germline CDR1 is SGHAT and CDR2 is FQNNGV. This CDR3 comprises 16 residues. Trimming removed 2 bases at V and 3 bases at J, with 13 bases between.

The V and J genes are TRBV11-2 and TRBJ2-2; 8 bases line up with TRBD2. Per germline, CDR1 SGHAT and CDR2 FQNNGV. This CDR3 has 15 residues. J was trimmed by 7 bases and V by 2 bases; bases with no gene match: 6. CDR3 in DNA: TGTGCCAGCAGCTTACAAGCGGGGGCGGGCGGGGAGCTGTTTTTT. It codes for CASSLQAGAGGELFF.

This chain joins TRBV18 and TRBJ2-3, with no clear D. Germline V gene lookup returns CDR1 KGHSH and CDR2 LQKENI. The V and J ends lost 3 bases and 0 bases respectively, with 4 bases between them. This CDR3 is 13 amino acids long. The DNA for the CDR3 is TGTGCCAGCTCACCCCCTAGCACAGATACGCAGTATTTT. Protein: CASSPPSTDTQYF.

The chain couples TRBV19 to TRBJ1-1; D not certain. The V end lost 0 bases, the J end lost 1 base, and 9 bases lay between the germline ends. The CDR3 consists of 15 residues. CDR1 LNHDA and CDR2 SQIVND come from the germline V gene (reference sequence). In DNA form, the CDR3 reads TGTGCCAGTAGTATAGATTGGCCAAGGAACACTGAAGCTTTCTTT. Its translation: CASSIDWPRNTEAFF. The whole variable domain, filled in from reference TRBV19 and TRBJ1-1, reads DGGITQSPKYLFRKEGQNVTLSCEQNLNHDAMYWYRQDPGQGLRLIYYSQIVNDFQKGDIAEGYSVSREKKESFPLTVTSAQKNPTAFYLCASSIDWPRNTEAFFGQGTRLTVV.

The V call is TRBV7-9, the J call TRBJ1-2, with a tentative D call TRBD1 (6 bases). There are 14 residues in the CDR3. Germline loops: CDR1 SEHNR, CDR2 FQNEAQ (reference sequence). V dropped 1 base and J dropped 4 bases, with 10 bases sitting between them. The CDR3 reads CASSLGDNAYGYTF. CDR3 DNA: TGTGCCAGCAGCTTAGGGGACAATGCCTATGGCTACACCTTC.

The chain carries TRBV11-3 and TRBJ2-1; TRBD2 matches at 16 bases. CDR3 length equals 17 residues. The germline V gene encodes CDR1 SGHNT and CDR2 YENEEA. The V segment lost 4 bases and the J segment 6 bases; nucleotides outside the gene matches: 6. The CDR3 is CASSSGTSGGAANEQFF. CDR3 DNA sequence: TGTGCCAGCAGCTCCGGGACTAGCGGGGGGGCGGCCAATGAGCAGTTCTTC.